This T cell receptor beta chain was sequenced for a study of blood T cells in healthy people across ages. Whole-study context: Capture by template switching was about one barcoded beta molecule per two T cells.

Trimming took 1 base from V and 5 from J, leaving 11 bases between them. Germline V CDR1 and CDR2: KGHSH, LQKENI. The CDR3 spans 14 residues. Study results and caveats: Both naive CD4+ cell counts and diversity were greater in long-lived donors than in aged donors.

A second about 7 to 11 cycle PCR used barcoded and J-beta primers. From the 5' RACE reads, TCRdb called clonotypes with MiXCR, one entry per CDR3 protein. The sample includes about 730,000 distinct CDR3 sequences, around 46% seen only once; the top ten take roughly 19%. This clonotype turned up a few times. Its specificity is not known. The TCR comes from a woman aged 60-75 years in good health. This chain uses TRBV18 with TRBJ1-1, with unresolved D. The sequencing sample was made of blood. DNA of the CDR3: TGTGCCAGCTCACCACAAACCTCGAGAACTGAAGCTTTCTTT. As protein: CASSPQTSRTEAFF.